The 12 T cell receptor beta chains below were found in one sample sequenced in a study of blood T cell repertoires in COVID-19. The method was immunoSEQ multiplex PCR; TCRdb's version includes in-frame clones alone and lacks a portion of them. Of 130,000 or so clones in the sample, 77% were seen once. The sequencing input was peripheral blood. These receptors came from an elderly man with acute or convalescent COVID-19.

Ten or more counts support this clone. The chain joins TRBV30 to TRBJ2-7; 8 bases agree with TRBD2. CDR1 and CDR2 from the germline V gene are GTSNPN and SVGIG (reference sequence). CDR3 length: 14 residues. V lost 0 bases, J lost 7 bases, and 8 bases stayed unmatched. This chain's CDR3 is CAWSVSGGTGEQYF. Written as DNA, the CDR3 is TGTGCCTGGAGTGTAAGCGGGGGAACAGGGGAGCAGTACTTC.

The chain joins TRBV3-1 (or the pseudogene TRBV3-2) to TRBJ2-7, with 7 bases aligning to TRBD1. Germline V gene data show CDR1 as LGHDT and CDR2 as YNNKEL (reference sequence). J gave up 6 bases and V 0 bases, and 14 bases lay outside the gene matches. The CDR3 length is 17 residues. The CDR3 sequence: CASSQDLSGQTRLEQYF. The CDR3, as DNA: TGTGCCAGCAGCCAAGACTTATCGGGACAGACCAGGCTCGAGCAGTACTTC.

V gene TRBV29-1 combines with J gene TRBJ2-7; possibly TRBD1 for D (5 bases). The CDR3 spans 14 residues. Trimming cost V 0 bases and J 4 bases, with 13 bases left between them. Germline V gene data show CDR1 as SQVTM and CDR2 as ANQGSEA. The CDR3 region has the DNA TGCAGCGTTGAAGATACAGGCGACCCTTACGAGCAGTACTTC. Translation gives CSVEDTGDPYEQYF.

The chain joins TRBV2 to TRBJ2-3; the D is unclear. Trimming shortened V by 6 bases and J by 2 bases, and 9 bases separated the two germline ends. Germline-derived CDR1 and CDR2 are SNHLY and FYNNEI. The CDR3 consists of 13 residues. The CDR3 DNA follows: TGTGCCAGCAGCCAACAGTCCACAGATACGCAGTATTTT. The encoded protein is CASSQQSTDTQYF.

V is TRBV5-1 and J is TRBJ2-7; the match to TRBD2 covers 13 bases. The CDR3 has 14 amino acids. Trimming at V came to 6 bases and at J to 7 bases, leaving 7 bases not matched to a gene. Germline CDR1 and CDR2: SGHRS and YFSETQ. The CDR3 nucleotides are TGCGCCAGCACAAGACTAGCGGGGGGCCCTGAGCAGTACTTC. This sequence encodes CASTRLAGGPEQYF. Using reference TRBV5-1 and TRBJ2-7 for the parts outside the CDR3, the full variable domain is KAGVTQTPRYLIKTRGQQVTLSCSPISGHRSVSWYQQTPGQGLQFLFEYFSETQRNKGNFPGRFSGRQFSNSRSEMNVSTLELGDSALYLCASTRLAGGPEQYFGPGTRLTVT.

This CDR3 is CASSPRGGQGIQETQYF. The CDR3 DNA reads as TGCGCCAGCAGCCCCCGCGGTGGGCAGGGTATTCAAGAGACCCAGTACTTC. The chain links TRBV4-1 to TRBJ2-5; D perhaps matches TRBD1 (5 bases). Germline V gene lookup returns CDR1 MGHRA and CDR2 YSYEKL. This CDR3 comprises 17 residues. V shed 4 bases and J shed 2 bases, with 20 bases lying between them.

The CDR3 DNA sequence: TGTGCCAGCAGTTCGGGACAGGGAACAAACTATGGCTACACCTTC. Protein product: CASSSGQGTNYGYTF. V usage is TRBV21-1 and J usage is TRBJ1-2; whether TRBD1, the table's D call, matches the DNA was not checked. TRBV21-1 is designated a pseudogene. This CDR3 contains 15 residues.

The chain carries TRBV6-5 and TRBJ1-1, with D maybe TRBD1 (5 bases). CDR1 is MNHEY, CDR2 SVGAGI, per germline. V was cut by 8 bases and J by 6 bases, with 16 bases left in between. CDR3 length: 13 residues. The CDR3 DNA follows: TGTGCCAGCCGACAGCTATTGGGATCTGAAGCTTTCTTT. It is translated as CASRQLLGSEAFF.

CDR3: CASSEWRTVSNQPQHF. The CDR3, as DNA: TGTGCCAGCAGTGAATGGAGGACAGTTAGCAATCAGCCCCAGCATTTT. The chain employs TRBV6-1 and TRBJ1-5; possibly TRBD1 for D (6 bases). V was trimmed by 2 bases and J by 0 bases, leaving 11 bases between them. Germline loops: CDR1 MNHNS, CDR2 SASEGT. CDR3 length: 16 residues.

CDR3 coding DNA: TGTGCCAGCAGCCCCGGTATGAACACTGAAGCTTTCTTT. Translating it yields CASSPGMNTEAFF. The chain is built from TRBV7-3 and TRBJ1-1; D uncertain. The CDR3 loop spans 13 amino acids. Trimming cost V 5 bases and J 0 bases, with 7 bases left between them. Germline V gene data show CDR1 as SGHTA and CDR2 as FQGTGA.

The rearrangement joins TRBV6-6 to TRBJ2-1; a possible D gene is TRBD1 (6 bases). Trimming stripped 0 bases from V and 8 bases from J, with 11 bases between. Germline loops: CDR1 MNHNY, CDR2 SVGAGI (reference sequence). The CDR3 is made up of 14 amino acids. The CDR3 DNA follows: TGTGCCAGCAGTTACTCGAGGCAGGGGCATGAGCAGTTCTTC. Its translation is CASSYSRQGHEQFF.

The chain combines TRBV19 with TRBJ2-2, with D possibly being TRBD1 (5 bases). Trimming stripped 1 base from V and 6 bases from J, with 9 bases between. Germline CDR1 is LNHDA and CDR2 is SQIVND (reference sequence). The length of the CDR3 is 14 residues. Written as DNA, the CDR3 is TGTGCCAGTAGTATAGGCCAGGGATCCGGGGAGCTGTTTTTT. Translation: CASSIGQGSGELFF.